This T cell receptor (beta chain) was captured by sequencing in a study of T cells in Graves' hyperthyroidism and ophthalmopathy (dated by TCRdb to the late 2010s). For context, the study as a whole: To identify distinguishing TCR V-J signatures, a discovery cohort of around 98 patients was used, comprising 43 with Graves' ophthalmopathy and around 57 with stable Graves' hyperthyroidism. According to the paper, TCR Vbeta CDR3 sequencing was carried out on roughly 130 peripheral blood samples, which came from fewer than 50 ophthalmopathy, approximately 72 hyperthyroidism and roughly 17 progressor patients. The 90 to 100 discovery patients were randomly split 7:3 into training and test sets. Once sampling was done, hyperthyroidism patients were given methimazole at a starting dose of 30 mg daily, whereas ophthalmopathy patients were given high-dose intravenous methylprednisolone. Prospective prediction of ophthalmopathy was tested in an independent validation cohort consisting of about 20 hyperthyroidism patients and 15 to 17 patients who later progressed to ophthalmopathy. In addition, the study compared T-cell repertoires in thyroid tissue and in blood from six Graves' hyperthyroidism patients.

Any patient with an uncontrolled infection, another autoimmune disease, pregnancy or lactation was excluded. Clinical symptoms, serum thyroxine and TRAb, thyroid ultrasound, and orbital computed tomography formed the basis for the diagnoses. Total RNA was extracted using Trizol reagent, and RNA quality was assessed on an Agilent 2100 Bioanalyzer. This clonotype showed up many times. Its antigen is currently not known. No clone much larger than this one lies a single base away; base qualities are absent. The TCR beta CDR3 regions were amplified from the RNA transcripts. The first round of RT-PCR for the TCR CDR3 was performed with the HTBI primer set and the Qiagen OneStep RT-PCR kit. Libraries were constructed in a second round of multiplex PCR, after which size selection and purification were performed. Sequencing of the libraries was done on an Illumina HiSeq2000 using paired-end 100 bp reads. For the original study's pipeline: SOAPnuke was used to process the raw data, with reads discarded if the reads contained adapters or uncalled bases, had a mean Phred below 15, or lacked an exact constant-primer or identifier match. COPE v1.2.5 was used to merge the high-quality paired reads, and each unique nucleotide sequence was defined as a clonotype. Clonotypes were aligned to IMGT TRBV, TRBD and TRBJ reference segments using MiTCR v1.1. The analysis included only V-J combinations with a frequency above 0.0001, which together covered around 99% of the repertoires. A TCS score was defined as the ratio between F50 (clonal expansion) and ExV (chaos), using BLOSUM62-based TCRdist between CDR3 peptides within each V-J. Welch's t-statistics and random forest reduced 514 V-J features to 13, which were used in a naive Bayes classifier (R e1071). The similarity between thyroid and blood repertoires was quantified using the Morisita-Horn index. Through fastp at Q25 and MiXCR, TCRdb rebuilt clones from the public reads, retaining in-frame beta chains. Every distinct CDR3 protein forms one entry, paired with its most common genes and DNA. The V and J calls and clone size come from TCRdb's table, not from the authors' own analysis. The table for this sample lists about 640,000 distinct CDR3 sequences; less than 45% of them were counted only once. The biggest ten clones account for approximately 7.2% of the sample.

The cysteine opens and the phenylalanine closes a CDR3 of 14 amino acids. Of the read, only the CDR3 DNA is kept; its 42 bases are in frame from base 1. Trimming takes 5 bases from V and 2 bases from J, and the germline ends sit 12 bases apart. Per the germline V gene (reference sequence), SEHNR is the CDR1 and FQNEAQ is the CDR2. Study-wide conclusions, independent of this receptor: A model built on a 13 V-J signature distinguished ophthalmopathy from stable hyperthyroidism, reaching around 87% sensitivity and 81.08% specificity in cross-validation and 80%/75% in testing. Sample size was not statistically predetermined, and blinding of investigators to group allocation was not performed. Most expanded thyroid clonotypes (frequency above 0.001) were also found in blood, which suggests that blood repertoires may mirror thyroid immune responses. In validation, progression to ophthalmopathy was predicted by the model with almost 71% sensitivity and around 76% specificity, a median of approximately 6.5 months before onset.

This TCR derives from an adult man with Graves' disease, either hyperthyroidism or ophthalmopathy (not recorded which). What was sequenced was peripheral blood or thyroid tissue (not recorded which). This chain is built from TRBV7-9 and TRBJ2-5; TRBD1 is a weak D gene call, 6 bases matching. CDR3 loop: CASSDWTVQETQYF. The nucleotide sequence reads TGTGCCAGCAGCGACTGGACAGTTCAAGAGACCCAGTACTTC.